This entry lists 20 T cell receptor beta chains sequenced from one sample in a study of shared clonotypes between healthy human individuals. Measured with immunoSEQ multiplex PCR; TCRdb has only the in-frame clones, and not every one. This sample has approximately 1,000,000 clones, with more than 75% found just once. What was sequenced was memory CD4+ T cells from PBMCs. Subset denoted: CD45RA-negative fraction. These receptors were obtained from a man between 18 and 35 years old in good health. Some clones in this sample may be carry-over from other donors' samples.

The J gene is TRBJ2-1, the V gene TRBV7-2; 9 bases align to TRBD2. Unmatched junction bases numbered 7, after V lost 6 bases and J lost 1 base. CDR3 length: 16 amino acids. The germline V gene encodes CDR1 SGHTA and CDR2 FQGNSA. CDR3 sequence (DNA): TGTGCCAGCAGACTCCGGACTAGCGAGTCCTACAATGAGCAGTTCTTC. This sequence encodes CASRLRTSESYNEQFF.

With respect to this clone: A far more abundant clone sits one base away, making this likely a read error. Other DNA sequences of this sample code for an identical CDR3. The gene calls are TRBV28 and TRBJ2-5; D gene unclear. The germline V gene encodes CDR1 MDHEN and CDR2 SYDVKM. V was shortened by 6 bases and J by 4 bases, with 6 bases between the two germline ends. The length of the CDR3 is 11 residues. The CDR3 nucleotides read TGTGCCAGCAGCCTCGGAGAGACCCAGTACTTC. It specifies CASSLGETQYF.

V and J are TRBV10-2 and TRBJ1-5; D ambiguous. Trimming shortened V by 0 bases and J by 7 bases, and 10 bases separated the two germline ends. This CDR3 region has 14 residues. Germline CDR1 and CDR2: WSHSY and SAAADI. The CDR3 bases are TGCGCCAGCAGTGAGTCCGGGTTGGGGCAGCCCCAGCATTTT. Amino acid sequence: CASSESGLGQPQHF.

The rearrangement uses TRBV2 and TRBJ2-3; no clear D gene. This CDR3 contains 14 residues. Germline CDR1 and CDR2: SNHLY and FYNNEI. Trimming removed 4 bases at V and 3 bases at J, with 11 bases between. The CDR3 sequence: CASSVSDGTDTQYF. The CDR3 DNA reads TGTGCCAGCAGTGTGTCGGACGGAACAGATACGCAGTATTTT. Full variable domain (missing parts from reference TRBV2 and TRBJ2-3): EPEVTQTPSHQVTQMGQEVILRCVPISNHLYFYWYRQILGQKVEFLVSFYNNEISEKSEIFDDQFSVERPDGSNFTLKIRSTKLEDSAMYFCASSVSDGTDTQYFGPGTRLTVL.

The V call is TRBV28, the J call TRBJ2-7, with no clear D. Trimming shortened V by 7 bases and J by 5 bases, and 24 bases separated the two germline ends. CDR3 length: 16 amino acids. The germline V gene has CDR1 MDHEN and CDR2 SYDVKM. The CDR3 here is CASTPWRGVVSDEQYF. In nucleotides, the CDR3 is TGTGCCAGCACCCCCTGGCGTGGGGTTGTGTCTGACGAGCAGTACTTC.

This clone was observed a handful of times. The chain recombines TRBV28 with TRBJ2-7, with 8 nucleotides matching TRBD1. The germline V gene encodes CDR1 MDHEN and CDR2 SYDVKM. Trimming at V came to 6 bases and at J to 4 bases, leaving 14 bases not matched to a gene. This CDR3 is built from 16 residues. The CDR3, as DNA: TGTGCCAGCAGCCTCACATGGGACAGGAGGAAGTACGAGCAGTACTTC. Protein sequence: CASSLTWDRRKYEQYF.

This clone was recorded only once. J is TRBJ1-2 and V is TRBV9; 10 bases fit TRBD1. The CDR3 runs 16 residues. With 3 bases clipped from V and 1 base from J, the junction kept 6 bases outside the gene matches. Germline-derived CDR1 and CDR2 are SGDLS and YYNGEE. CDR3 sequence reads: CASSAQGQGVNYGYTF. The DNA of the CDR3 is TGTGCCAGCAGCGCCCAAGGACAGGGGGTTAACTATGGCTACACCTTC.

This chain joins TRBV5-1 and TRBJ1-1, with TRBD1 matching over 8 bases. The CDR3 totals 15 residues. V was pared by 4 bases and J by 7 bases, with 12 bases of the junction left unmatched. Germline loops: CDR1 SGHRS, CDR2 YFSETQ. The CDR3 reads CASSPFGQGLVEAFF. The CDR3 DNA is TGCGCCAGCAGCCCGTTCGGACAGGGCTTGGTTGAAGCTTTCTTT. Supplemented by reference TRBV5-1 and TRBJ1-1, the full variable domain reads KAGVTQTPRYLIKTRGQQVTLSCSPISGHRSVSWYQQTPGQGLQFLFEYFSETQRNKGNFPGRFSGRQFSNSRSEMNVSTLELGDSALYLCASSPFGQGLVEAFFGQGTRLTVV.

In the case of this clone: The sample holds other DNA sequences that translate to the same CDR3. V and J are TRBV5-1 and TRBJ1-2; 7 nucleotides line up with TRBD1. With V trimmed by 4 bases and J by 0 bases, 3 bases remained unmatched. The CDR3 covers 14 residues. The germline CDR1 and CDR2 sequences are SGHRS and YFSETQ. In DNA, the CDR3 is TGCGCCAGCAGCCCGGGACAGCCTAACTATGGCTACACCTTC. It encodes CASSPGQPNYGYTF.

The chain is built from TRBV5-1 and TRBJ2-3, with 9 bases identical to TRBD1. V was clipped by 3 bases and J by 4 bases; unmatched bases: 3. This CDR3 is 14 amino acids long. From germline, CDR1 is SGHRS and CDR2 YFSETQ. The CDR3, as DNA: TGCGCCAGCAGCTGGGGACAGGGATCAGATACGCAGTATTTT. Encoded protein: CASSWGQGSDTQYF.

This clone was seen just once. The rearrangement links TRBV28 to TRBJ2-7; 11 bases map to TRBD2. Germline V gives CDR1 MDHEN, CDR2 SYDVKM. This CDR3 comprises 15 residues. After removal of 6 bases from V and 2 bases from J, the junction contained 6 bases not matched to a gene. In DNA form, the CDR3 reads TGTGCCAGCAGAGGGGGACTAGCGGACCCCTACGAGCAGTACTTC. Translation gives CASRGGLADPYEQYF.

This chain links TRBV28 with TRBJ1-1; TRBD1 is a possible D gene (5 bases). The germline V and J ends were trimmed by 7 bases and 6 bases, with 9 bases remaining between them. The length of the CDR3 is 11 residues. Per the germline V gene, CDR1 is MDHEN and CDR2 is SYDVKM. In DNA, the CDR3 is TGTGCCAGCAATTCGGGACCTGAAGCTTTCTTT. Translated, it gives CASNSGPEAFF.

V gene TRBV11-2 combines with J gene TRBJ1-2, with a weak D call TRBD1 (5 bases). V was pared by 5 bases and J by 1 base, with 11 bases between. CDR1 is SGHAT and CDR2 is FQNNGV in the germline V gene. The CDR3 is 14 amino acids. CDR3 amino acids: CASSPGRNNYGYTF. Written as DNA, the CDR3 is TGTGCCAGCAGCCCGGGACGGAATAACTATGGCTACACCTTC.

The chain links TRBV4-2 to TRBJ2-7, with D perhaps matching TRBD1 or TRBD2 (5 bases each). V was cut by 4 bases and J by 2 bases, with 15 bases left in between. There are 15 residues in the CDR3. CDR1 LGHNA and CDR2 YNFKEQ come from the germline V gene. The chain's CDR3 is CASSRGTGPTYEQYF. CDR3 nucleotide sequence: TGTGCCAGCAGCCGTGGGACGGGCCCGACCTACGAGCAGTACTTC.

The V and J genes are TRBV10-3 and TRBJ1-2; D remains unclear. Germline CDR1 ENHRY, CDR2 SYGVKD. Between the trimmed V and J ends, which lost 7 bases and 2 bases, there was a span of 8 bases. CDR3 length: 12 amino acids. CDR3: CAITPGNYGYTF. For the CDR3, the DNA is TGTGCCATCACCCCCGGGAACTATGGCTACACCTTC.

This clone was seen more than once but under ten times. The gene calls are TRBV5-1 and TRBJ2-1, with D perhaps TRBD1 or TRBD2 (6 bases each). Per the germline V gene, CDR1 is SGHRS and CDR2 is YFSETQ. The CDR3 loop spans 14 amino acids. V lost 4 bases to trimming and J lost 7 bases, with 15 bases between them. CDR3 sequence: CASSGGTQENEQFF. The CDR3, as DNA: TGCGCCAGCAGCGGCGGGACACAGGAAAATGAGCAGTTCTTC.

This clone was detected once. This sequence joins TRBV19 and TRBJ1-2; 8 bases line up with TRBD1. V was pared by 8 bases and J by 7 bases, with 9 bases of the junction left unmatched. Germline CDR1 reads LNHDA; CDR2 reads SQIVND (reference sequence). The CDR3 loop spans 13 amino acids. CDR3 loop: CASGTTGGGGYTF. The CDR3 DNA follows: TGTGCCAGTGGTACCACAGGGGGAGGTGGCTACACCTTC.

This sequence joins TRBV7-2 and TRBJ2-7, with a possible D match to TRBD1 (6 bases). The CDR3 is made up of 15 amino acids. V lost 5 bases to trimming and J lost 0 bases, with 14 bases between them. Looked up from germline, CDR1 is SGHTA and CDR2 is FQGNSA. The CDR3 sequence: CASSPYRALSYEQYF. CDR3 DNA: TGTGCCAGCAGCCCCTACAGGGCCCTCTCCTACGAGCAGTACTTC.

A single count supports this clone. The chain links TRBV5-1 to TRBJ1-1; D not certain. Trimming cost V 0 bases and J 3 bases, with 6 bases left between them. Germline loops: CDR1 SGHRS, CDR2 YFSETQ. The CDR3 extends over 13 amino acids. The CDR3 region is CASSLGVYTEAFF. CDR3 nucleotides: TGCGCCAGCAGCTTGGGGGTATACACTGAAGCTTTCTTT.

The J gene is TRBJ2-7, the V gene TRBV28; no reliable D call. V was shortened by 6 bases and J by 0 bases, with 12 bases between the two germline ends. The V gene's germline CDR1 is MDHEN and CDR2 SYDVKM. The CDR3 runs to 14 residues. The CDR3 nucleotides are TGTGCCAGCAGCCGACCGCCGAGCTCCTACGAGCAGTACTTC. Protein product: CASSRPPSSYEQYF.